This TCR beta chain was sequenced during a study of T cells after yellow fever vaccination. Looked up from germline, CDR1 is MNHNS and CDR2 is SASEGT. This CDR3 contains 15 residues. Template switching with 5'RACE generated the TCR cDNA and added a universal primer site and UMIs. Each CDR3 protein gets one entry after TCRdb re-called the 5' RACE reads with MiXCR. The data show hundreds of thousands of distinct CDR3 sequences, about 19% seen once. On this clonotype: At one end the junction does not follow the germline gene, possibly because of a read error.

V gene TRBV6-1 combines with J gene TRBJ2-2; perhaps TRBD1 as D (6 bases). This sequence was found in a man aged 25-45 years who received the YFV17D yellow fever vaccine. Sequenced here: PBMCs, sampled 15 days after the yellow fever booster vaccination. The DNA for the CDR3 is TGTGCCAGCAGCCCCCCAGACAGGAACACCGGGGAGCTGTCTTTT. It encodes CASSPPDRNTGELSF.